This passage covers 32 T cell receptor beta chains from one sample sequenced in a study of control samples from healthy donors and cancer patients. Profiling relied on immunoSEQ multiplex PCR, and the TCRdb table lists in-frame clones only, not all of them. The table lists about 76,000 clones, approximately 91% of them singletons. The sequencing sample was made of PBMCs. The receptors shown here come from a woman aged 50 to 65 with colorectal cancer.

This clone showed up just once. This sample includes further DNA sequences coding for the same CDR3. This sequence joins TRBV18 and TRBJ1-2, with D unclear. The CDR3 spans 15 residues. V lost 0 bases to trimming and J lost 4 bases, with 12 bases between them. CDR1 is KGHSH, CDR2 LQKENI, per germline. CDR3 bases: TGTGCCAGCTCACCACCGGGAGAACTAAGCTATGGCTACACCTTC. This encodes CASSPPGELSYGYTF.

This clone was observed a few times. The chain joins TRBV7-3 to TRBJ2-1, with a tentative D call TRBD2 (6 bases). In germline, CDR1 is SGHTA, CDR2 FQGTGA. Trimming pared 5 bases from V and 6 bases from J, leaving 14 bases between. The CDR3 sequence is 14 residues long. The CDR3 here is CASSKDQGGNEQFF. CDR3 nucleotides: TGTGCCAGCAGCAAAGATCAGGGAGGCAATGAGCAGTTCTTC.

The CDR3 DNA follows: TGTGCCAGCATCCAGGTCGGGGGCCCGTACCAAGAGACCCAGTACTTC. Its protein product is CASIQVGGPYQETQYF. J is TRBJ2-5 and V is TRBV28, with D perhaps matching TRBD1 or TRBD2 (6 bases each). Trimming left V 7 bases short and J 0 bases short, with 18 bases between. There are 16 residues in the CDR3. Germline CDR1 MDHEN, CDR2 SYDVKM.

J is TRBJ1-6 and V is TRBV6-2 or TRBV6-3, with 10 bases lining up with TRBD1. J gave up 9 bases and V 4 bases, and 6 bases lay outside the gene matches. CDR1 is MNHEY, CDR2 SVGEGT, per germline. The CDR3 is made up of 15 amino acids. The CDR3: CASSLGQGLSSPLHF. CDR3 DNA: TGTGCCAGCAGTTTGGGACAGGGGTTAAGTTCACCCCTCCACTTT.

The chain has TRBV28 and TRBJ1-4; D is unclear. This CDR3 has 11 amino acids. The germline V gene encodes CDR1 MDHEN and CDR2 SYDVKM. V lost 2 bases to trimming and J lost 12 bases, with 7 bases between them. The CDR3 nucleotides are TGTGCCAGCAGTTTAGTTCGGGAACTGTTTTTT. Encoded protein: CASSLVRELFF.

The CDR3 sequence: CASSEDIYEQYV. CDR3 in DNA: TGTGCCAGCAGTGAGGACATTTACGAGCAGTACGTC. This chain uses TRBV6-2 or TRBV6-3 with TRBJ2-7; tentative D call: TRBD1 (5 bases). Germline V gene sequence: CDR1 MNHEY, CDR2 SVGEGT. V was trimmed by 5 bases and J by 4 bases, leaving 9 bases between them. There are 12 residues in the CDR3.

The chain is built from TRBV19 and TRBJ1-5, with TRBD1 identical over 7 bases. Trimming removed 7 bases from V and 5 bases from J; junction bases left unmatched: 8. The CDR3 extends over 14 amino acids. CDR1 and CDR2 from the germline V gene are LNHDA and SQIVND (reference sequence). CDR3 DNA sequence: TGTGCCAGTACCACGAGGGGGCTCGATCAGCCCCAGCATTTT. Amino acids: CASTTRGLDQPQHF.

The V call is TRBV7-8, the J call TRBJ1-5, with D unclear. The ends were cut back, 0 bases at V and 1 base at J, with 13 bases in the middle. The CDR3 is 17 amino acids. The germline gives CDR1 SGHVS, CDR2 FQNEAQ. CDR3 amino acids: CASSLAERGESNQPQHF. The CDR3 DNA reads TGTGCCAGCAGCTTAGCGGAACGTGGGGAGAGCAATCAGCCCCAGCATTTT.

CDR3 DNA: TGTGCCACCAGTGACCACAGGAGTGGCTACACCTTC. Translating it yields CATSDHRSGYTF. V is TRBV24-1 and J is TRBJ1-2, with D perhaps TRBD1 (5 bases). This CDR3 spans 12 amino acids. V was shortened by 4 bases and J by 7 bases, with 9 bases between the two germline ends. The germline V gene encodes CDR1 KGHDR and CDR2 SFDVKD.

V gene TRBV6-1 combines with J gene TRBJ2-7, with 7 bases lining up with TRBD1. The CDR3 sequence is 14 residues long. The trim removed 3 bases at V and 1 base at J, leaving 3 bases unmatched. The germline V gene encodes CDR1 MNHNS and CDR2 SASEGT. CDR3 nucleotide sequence: TGTGCCAGCAGTGATCTCAGGGGGTCCTACGAGCAGTACGTC. Protein: CASSDLRGSYEQYV.

CDR3 DNA: TGCGCCAGCAGCCAAGATTGGGACGGGGGGGTCTACAATGAGCAGTTCTTC. It codes for CASSQDWDGGVYNEQFF. The chain uses TRBV4-3 and TRBJ2-1; TRBD2 matches at 8 bases. There are 17 residues in the CDR3. V lost 0 bases and J lost 3; bases outside the gene matches: 7. The V gene's germline CDR1 is LGHNA and CDR2 YSLEER.

This chain links TRBV2 with TRBJ2-3; no clear D gene. V was pared by 3 bases and J by 2 bases, with 12 bases between. Per germline, CDR1 SNHLY and CDR2 FYNNEI. The CDR3 has 15 residues. The CDR3 protein is CASSDDKGNTDTQYF. The CDR3 coding sequence is TGTGCCAGCAGTGATGACAAGGGAAACACAGATACGCAGTATTTT.

The CDR3 sequence is CATSDSGGRGYTF. The CDR3 DNA follows: TGTGCCACCAGTGACTCGGGGGGTCGTGGCTACACCTTC. V usage is TRBV24-1 and J usage is TRBJ1-2; TRBD1 is a possible D gene (5 bases). Germline-derived CDR1 and CDR2 are KGHDR and SFDVKD. V was trimmed by 4 bases and J by 7 bases, leaving 12 bases between them. The CDR3 runs to 13 residues.

V and J are TRBV13 and TRBJ1-2; maybe TRBD1 (5 bases). Germline CDR1 is PRHDT and CDR2 is FYEKMQ (reference sequence). Trimming cost V 5 bases and J 3 bases, with 10 bases left between them. The CDR3 covers 13 residues. The CDR3 region is CASSPGGDYGYTF. The DNA for the CDR3 is TGTGCCAGCAGCCCTGGAGGGGACTATGGCTACACCTTC. Drawing the rest from reference TRBV13 and TRBJ1-2, the complete variable domain is AAGVIQSPRHLIKEKRETATLKCYPIPRHDTVYWYQQGPGQDPQFLISFYEKMQSDKGSIPDRFSAQQFSDYHSELNMSSLELGDSALYFCASSPGGDYGYTFGSGTRLTVV.

V usage is TRBV4-3 and J usage is TRBJ2-7; D is possibly TRBD2 (5 bases). Trimming pared 0 bases from V and 3 bases from J, leaving 6 bases between. The CDR3 totals 13 residues. Germline CDR1 reads LGHNA; CDR2 reads YSLEER. The CDR3 DNA reads as TGCGCCAGCAGCCAAGATGCGGGCTACGAGCAGTACGTC. It is translated as CASSQDAGYEQYV.

This chain joins TRBV5-1 and TRBJ1-1, with D possibly being TRBD1 (6 bases). This CDR3 comprises 16 residues. Trimming left V 1 base short and J 2 bases short, with 15 bases between. Germline CDR1 reads SGHRS; CDR2 reads YFSETQ. CDR3 sequence reads: CASSLLPTGGNTEAFF. The CDR3 DNA reads as TGCGCCAGCAGCTTGTTGCCGACAGGAGGCAACACTGAAGCTTTCTTT.

This sequence joins TRBV7-9 and TRBJ2-7; D gene uncertain. The V gene's germline CDR1 is SEHNR and CDR2 FQNEAQ (reference sequence). This CDR3 spans 13 amino acids. With 5 bases removed from V and 3 bases from J, the gap between germline ends came to 11 bases. CDR3 protein: CASSGDGGYEQYV. The CDR3 nucleotides read TGTGCCAGCAGCGGTGACGGTGGCTACGAGCAGTACGTC.

The chain has TRBV28 and TRBJ1-6; D is possibly TRBD1 (6 bases). The CDR3 has 16 residues. Trimming took 4 bases from V and 9 from J, leaving 19 bases between them. Germline CDR1 is MDHEN and CDR2 is SYDVKM. CDR3 sequence: CASSSITGFISSPLHF. The DNA for the CDR3 is TGTGCCAGCAGTTCCATTACAGGGTTTATTAGTTCACCCCTCCACTTT.

CDR3 sequence (DNA): TGTGCCAGCAGCTTGTCCAGGAGTCTGGGGGGCTACACCTTC. It is translated as CASSLSRSLGGYTF. The J gene is TRBJ1-2, the V gene TRBV5-4; no reliable D call. CDR3 length: 14 amino acids. CDR1 SGHNT and CDR2 YYREEE come from the germline V gene (reference sequence). V lost 1 base and J 8 bases, leaving 15 bases between the germline ends.

V and J are TRBV6-1 and TRBJ1-6; D is unresolved. V was cut by 6 bases and J by 7 bases, with 19 bases left in between. The germline V gene encodes CDR1 MNHNS and CDR2 SASEGT. The CDR3 contains 16 residues. The CDR3 protein is CASSENGIQSNSPLHF. CDR3 nucleotide sequence: TGTGCCAGCAGCGAAAATGGGATACAGTCCAATTCACCCCTCCACTTT.

V is TRBV7-2 and J is TRBJ1-2; D is undetermined. Trimming shortened V by 3 bases and J by 0 bases, and 8 bases separated the two germline ends. In germline, CDR1 is SGHTA, CDR2 FQGNSA. This CDR3 is built from 14 residues. This CDR3 reads CASSLIGSNYGYTF. CDR3 in DNA: TGTGCCAGCAGCTTGATCGGATCTAACTATGGCTACACCTTC.

The chain couples TRBV4-3 to TRBJ2-1; perhaps D is TRBD1 or TRBD2 (5 bases each). Germline V lookup: CDR1 LGHNA, CDR2 YSLEER. This CDR3 contains 15 residues. Trimming pared 1 base from V and 6 bases from J, leaving 13 bases between. This CDR3 reads CASSQARAGSNEQFF. The CDR3 nucleotides are TGCGCCAGCAGCCAAGCCAGGGCAGGGAGCAATGAGCAGTTCTTC.

This chain connects TRBV6-6 to TRBJ1-1; possibly TRBD1 for D (5 bases). V lost 6 bases to trimming and J lost 5 bases, with 19 bases between them. The germline CDR1 and CDR2 sequences are MNHNY and SVGAGI (reference sequence). This CDR3 region has 15 residues. DNA of the CDR3: TGTGCCAGCAGAAACACCCTCCAGGGTTGGACTGAAGCTTTCTTT. Protein: CASRNTLQGWTEAFF.

This rearrangement joins TRBV5-6 to TRBJ1-1, with D unclear. Germline assignment: CDR1 SGHDT and CDR2 YYEEEE. This CDR3 is 11 amino acids long. Between the trimmed V and J ends, which lost 1 base and 2 bases, there was a span of 0 bases. CDR3 amino acids: CASSLNTEAFF. In nucleotides, the CDR3 is TGTGCCAGCAGCTTGAACACTGAAGCTTTCTTT.

The chain carries TRBV15 and TRBJ1-5; D is uncertain. Deletions cut 0 bases from V and 5 bases from J, with 8 bases between. Germline V gene lookup returns CDR1 LNHNV and CDR2 YYDKDF (reference sequence). This CDR3 is built from 14 residues. CDR3 sequence (DNA): TGTGCCACCAGCAGAGATTTTAACTATCAGCCCCAGCATTTT. Encoded protein: CATSRDFNYQPQHF.

This clone was seen a single time. The chain uses TRBV15 and TRBJ2-2, with 7 bases matching TRBD1. J was trimmed by 0 bases and V by 4 bases; bases with no gene match: 5. Germline assignment: CDR1 LNHNV and CDR2 YYDKDF (reference sequence). The CDR3 has 16 amino acids. The DNA for the CDR3 is TGTGCCACCAGCACTGCCGGGACAGCGAACACCGGGGAGCTGTTTTTT. This encodes CATSTAGTANTGELFF.

The J gene is TRBJ2-3, the V gene TRBV7-3; D unresolved. CDR3 length: 15 residues. Germline-derived CDR1 and CDR2 are SGHTA and FQGTGA. V gave up 5 bases and J gave up 4 bases, with 16 bases separating them. The CDR3 DNA follows: TGTGCCAGCAGCCCGATCCCAAAAGGTCCAGATACGCAGTATTTT. This sequence encodes CASSPIPKGPDTQYF.

CDR3 DNA sequence: TGTGCCAGCAGCACCACAGATACGCAGTATTTT. This encodes CASSTTDTQYF. V and J are TRBV6-2 or TRBV6-3 and TRBJ2-3; D not certain. The germline V and J ends were trimmed by 6 bases and 2 bases, with 3 bases remaining between them. The germline V gene encodes CDR1 MNHEY and CDR2 SVGEGT. CDR3 length equals 11 residues.

The chain employs TRBV21-1 and TRBJ1-5; TRBD1 was called by the table and not checked on the DNA. TRBV21-1 is a listed pseudogene. The CDR3 sequence is 20 residues long. As DNA, the CDR3 is TGTGCCAGCAGCAAAGGTCTTGGGACAGCCCAAGATTATAGCAATCAGCCCCAGCATTTT. It codes for CASSKGLGTAQDYSNQPQHF.

V usage is TRBV2 and J usage is TRBJ1-1; 10 bases agree with TRBD1. CDR3 length: 14 residues. Germline V gene sequence: CDR1 SNHLY, CDR2 FYNNEI. J was trimmed by 5 bases and V by 9 bases; bases with no gene match: 9. CDR3 loop: CASRGTGVSTEAFF. The CDR3 DNA reads as TGTGCCAGTAGGGGGACAGGGGTATCGACTGAAGCTTTCTTT.

V and J are TRBV2 and TRBJ1-2, with D tentatively TRBD1 (6 bases). V lost 8 bases to trimming and J lost 8 bases, with 15 bases between them. Germline V gene sequence: CDR1 SNHLY, CDR2 FYNNEI. CDR3 length: 12 amino acids. The CDR3 loop is CASSDSLMGYTF. The CDR3 nucleotides read TGTGCCAGCTCGGACAGCCTAATGGGCTACACCTTC.

The sample holds one count of this clone. The CDR3 reads CACTGDGNSPLHF. The CDR3 bases are TGTGCCTGCACAGGGGATGGTAATTCACCCCTCCACTTT. This chain joins TRBV30 and TRBJ1-6; the match to TRBD1 covers 7 bases. With 6 bases clipped from V and 6 bases from J, the junction kept 5 bases outside the gene matches. The CDR3 contains 13 residues. CDR1 is GTSNPN, CDR2 SVGIG, per germline (reference sequence).